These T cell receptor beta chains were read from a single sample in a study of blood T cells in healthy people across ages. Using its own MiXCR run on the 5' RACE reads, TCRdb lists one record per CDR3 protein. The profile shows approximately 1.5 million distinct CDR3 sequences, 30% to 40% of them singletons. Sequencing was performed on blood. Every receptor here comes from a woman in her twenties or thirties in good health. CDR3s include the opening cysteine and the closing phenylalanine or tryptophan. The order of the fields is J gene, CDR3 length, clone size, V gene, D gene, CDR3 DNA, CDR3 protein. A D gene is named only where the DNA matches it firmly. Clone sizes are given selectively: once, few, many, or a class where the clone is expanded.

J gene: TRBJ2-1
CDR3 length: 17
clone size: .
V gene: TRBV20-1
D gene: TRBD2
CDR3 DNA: TGCAGTGCGCACCTAGCGGGGGCCCGAAGAGCCTACAATGAGCAGTTCTTC
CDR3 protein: CSAHLAGARRAYNEQFF

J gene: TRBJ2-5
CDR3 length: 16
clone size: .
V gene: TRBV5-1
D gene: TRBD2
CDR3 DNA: TGCGCCAGCAGCTTGCAAGGAGCGGGAGGCCAAGAGACCCAGTACTTC
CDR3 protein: CASSLQGAGGQETQYF

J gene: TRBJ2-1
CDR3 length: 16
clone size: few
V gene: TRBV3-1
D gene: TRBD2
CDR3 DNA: TGTGCCAGCTCAGACTTCGGGCTAGCGGGAAAGAGTGAGCAGTTCTTC
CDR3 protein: CASSDFGLAGKSEQFF

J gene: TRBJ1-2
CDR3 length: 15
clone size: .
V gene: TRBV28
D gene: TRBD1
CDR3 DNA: TGTGCCAGCAGTCGGACCCCGACAGGGTGGGGGGGCTACACCTTC
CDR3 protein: CASSRTPTGWGGYTF

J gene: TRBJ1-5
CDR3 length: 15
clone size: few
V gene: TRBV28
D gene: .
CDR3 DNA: TGTGCCAGCAGTTTGACATTTAATAACAATCAGCCCCAGCATTTT
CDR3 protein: CASSLTFNNNQPQHF

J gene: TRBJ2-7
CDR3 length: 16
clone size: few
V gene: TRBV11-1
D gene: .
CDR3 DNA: TGTGCCAGCATCGAAATTGGTATCAGGAACTCCTACGAGCAGTACTTC
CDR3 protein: CASIEIGIRNSYEQYF

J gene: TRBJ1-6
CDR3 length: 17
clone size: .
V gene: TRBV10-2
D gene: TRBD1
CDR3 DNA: TGCGCCAGCGCGGGACAGGCGATTGGGAGCTATAATTCACCCCTCCACTTT
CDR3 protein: CASAGQAIGSYNSPLHF

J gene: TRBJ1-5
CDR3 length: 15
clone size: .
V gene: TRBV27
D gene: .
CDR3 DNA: TGTGCCAGCAGTCCCGGCGCCAGGCAGAATCAGCCCCAGCATTTT
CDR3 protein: CASSPGARQNQPQHF

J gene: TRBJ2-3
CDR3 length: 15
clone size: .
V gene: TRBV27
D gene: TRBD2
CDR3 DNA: TGTGCCAGCAGTTTAAGCCTAGCGGGAGTAAATACGCAGTATTTT
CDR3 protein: CASSLSLAGVNTQYF

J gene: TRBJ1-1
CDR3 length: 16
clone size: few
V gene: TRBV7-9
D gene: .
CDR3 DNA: TGTGCCAGCAGCTTGACTCTGGCAGGACCTAACACTGAAGCTTTCTTT
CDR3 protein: CASSLTLAGPNTEAFF

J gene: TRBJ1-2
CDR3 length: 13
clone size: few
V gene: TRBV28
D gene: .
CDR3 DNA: TGTGCCACCCAACAGGGTCTCAACTATGGCTACACCTTC
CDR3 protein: CATQQGLNYGYTF

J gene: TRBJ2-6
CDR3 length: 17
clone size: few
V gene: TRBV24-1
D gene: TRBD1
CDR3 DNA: TGTGCCACCAGTGATCCAACAGGGGGCTCTGGGGCCAACGTCCTGACTTTC
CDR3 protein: CATSDPTGGSGANVLTF

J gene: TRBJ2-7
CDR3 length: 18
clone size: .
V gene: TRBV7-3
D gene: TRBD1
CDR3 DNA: TGTGCCAGCAGCTTAACGCAGTCGCACAGGGGGCTATACTACGAGCAGTACTTC
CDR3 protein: CASSLTQSHRGLYYEQYF

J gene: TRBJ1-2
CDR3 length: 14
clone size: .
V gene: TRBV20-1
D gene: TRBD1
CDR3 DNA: TGCAGTGCTAGACGGGCAGGGGGATACGATGGCTACACCTTC
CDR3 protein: CSARRAGGYDGYTF

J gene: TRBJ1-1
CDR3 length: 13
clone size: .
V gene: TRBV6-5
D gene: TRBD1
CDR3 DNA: TGTGCCAGCAGTTACAGGGGGCAGCAAGAAGCTTTCTTT
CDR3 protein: CASSYRGQQEAFF

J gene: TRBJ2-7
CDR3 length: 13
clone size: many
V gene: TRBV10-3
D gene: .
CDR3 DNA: TGTGCCATCAGTGATTCCACCGACTACGAGCAGTACTTC
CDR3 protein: CAISDSTDYEQYF

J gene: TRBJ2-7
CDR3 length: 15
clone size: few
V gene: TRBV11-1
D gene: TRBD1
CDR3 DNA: TGTGCCAGCAGCCCCGTTGGGACAGGGGGCAACGAGCAGTACTTC
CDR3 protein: CASSPVGTGGNEQYF

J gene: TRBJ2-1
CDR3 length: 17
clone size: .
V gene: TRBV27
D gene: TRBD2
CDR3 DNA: TGTGCCAGCAGCCGGTGGGGCGGGAGCTCTTCCTACAATGAGCAGTTCTTC
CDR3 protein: CASSRWGGSSSYNEQFF

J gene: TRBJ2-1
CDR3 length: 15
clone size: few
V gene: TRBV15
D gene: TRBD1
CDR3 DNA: TGTGCCACCAGCAGCGGAGACAGGGGTCTTGATGAGCAGTTCTTC
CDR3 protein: CATSSGDRGLDEQFF

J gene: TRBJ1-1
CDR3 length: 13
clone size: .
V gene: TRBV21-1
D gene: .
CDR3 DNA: TGTGCCAGCAGAAACAGGGTAGACACTGAAACTTTCTTT
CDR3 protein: CASRNRVDTETFF

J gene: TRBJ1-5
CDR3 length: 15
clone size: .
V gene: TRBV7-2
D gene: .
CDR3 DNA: TGTGCCAGCAGCTTAGAGAGCAGTGCTGGTCAGCCCCAGCATTTT
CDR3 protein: CASSLESSAGQPQHF

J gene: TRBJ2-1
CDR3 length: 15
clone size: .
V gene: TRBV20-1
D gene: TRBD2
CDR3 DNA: TGCAGTGCTAGACCCAGCGGGGGCGTTACCAATGAGCAGTTCTTC
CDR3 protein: CSARPSGGVTNEQFF

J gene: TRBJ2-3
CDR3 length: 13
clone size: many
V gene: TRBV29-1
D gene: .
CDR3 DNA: TGCAGCGTGGGGACATCTAGCACAGATACGCAGTATTTT
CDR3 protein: CSVGTSSTDTQYF

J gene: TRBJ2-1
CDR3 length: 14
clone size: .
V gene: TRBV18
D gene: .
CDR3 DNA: TGTGTCAGCTCACCACTCCAGGACGTCAATGAGCAGTTCTTC
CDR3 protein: CVSSPLQDVNEQFF

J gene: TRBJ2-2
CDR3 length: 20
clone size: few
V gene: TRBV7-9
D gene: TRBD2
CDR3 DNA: TGTGCCAGCAGCGCGCGTCCGATTAGCGGGAGGGCCTCGGACACCGGGGAGCTGTTTTTT
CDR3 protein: CASSARPISGRASDTGELFF

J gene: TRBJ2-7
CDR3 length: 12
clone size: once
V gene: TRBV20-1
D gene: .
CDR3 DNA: TGCAGTCCGGCGGCTAGCGCGTACGAGCAGTACTTC
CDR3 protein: CSPAASAYEQYF

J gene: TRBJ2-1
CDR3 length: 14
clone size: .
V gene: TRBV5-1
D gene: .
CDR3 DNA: TGCGCCAGCAGCGAGGAGTACTCCTACAATGAGCAGTTCTTC
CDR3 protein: CASSEEYSYNEQFF

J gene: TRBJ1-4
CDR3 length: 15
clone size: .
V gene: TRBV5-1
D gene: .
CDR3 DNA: TGCGCCAGCAGCTCCGGGGAGCTAACTAATGAAAAACTGTTTTTT
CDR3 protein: CASSSGELTNEKLFF

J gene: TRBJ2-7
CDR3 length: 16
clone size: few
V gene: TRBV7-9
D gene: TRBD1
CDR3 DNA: TGTGCCAGCAGCTCGGTGGGGACAGTCACTCTCTACGAGCAGTACTTC
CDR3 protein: CASSSVGTVTLYEQYF

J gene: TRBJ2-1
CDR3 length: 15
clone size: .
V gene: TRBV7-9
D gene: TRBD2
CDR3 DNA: TGTGCCAGCAGCAGAAGCGGGACTAGCGGGGTAGGGCAGTTCTTC
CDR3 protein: CASSRSGTSGVGQFF

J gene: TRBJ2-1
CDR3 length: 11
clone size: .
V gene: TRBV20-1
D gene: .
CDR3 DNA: TGCAGTCTGTTACGGTACAATGTGCAGTTCTTC
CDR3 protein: CSLLRYNVQFF

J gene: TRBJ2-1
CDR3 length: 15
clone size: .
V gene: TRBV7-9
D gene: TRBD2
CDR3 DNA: TGTGCCAGCAGCCTTCTAGCGGGGGGGCCCTTAGAGCAGTTCTTC
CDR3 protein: CASSLLAGGPLEQFF

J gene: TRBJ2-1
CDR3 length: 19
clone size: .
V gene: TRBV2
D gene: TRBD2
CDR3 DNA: TGTGCCAGCAGCGACTCTAGCGGGGACTTAATGAGCTCCCACAATGAGCAGTTCTTC
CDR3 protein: CASSDSSGDLMSSHNEQFF

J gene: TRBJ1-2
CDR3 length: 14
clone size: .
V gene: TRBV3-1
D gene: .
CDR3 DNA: TGTGCCAGCAGCCAAGATGAGCAGGGCGCTGGCTACACCTTC
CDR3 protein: CASSQDEQGAGYTF

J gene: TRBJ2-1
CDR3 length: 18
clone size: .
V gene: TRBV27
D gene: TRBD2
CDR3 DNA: TGTGCCAGCAGTCCTCTTTTGGCAGGCGGGGGTCTTAGAGTCGAGCAGTTCTTC
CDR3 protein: CASSPLLAGGGLRVEQFF

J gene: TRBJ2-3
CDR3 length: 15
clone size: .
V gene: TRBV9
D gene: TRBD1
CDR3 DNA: TGTGCCAGCAGCGCCGGGACAGGGATCCCAGATACGCAGTATTTT
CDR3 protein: CASSAGTGIPDTQYF

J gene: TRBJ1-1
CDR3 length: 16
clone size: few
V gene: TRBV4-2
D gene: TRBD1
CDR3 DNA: TGTGCCAGCAGCCAAGCCCTCGGACAGGGGAACACTGAAGCTTTCTTT
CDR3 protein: CASSQALGQGNTEAFF

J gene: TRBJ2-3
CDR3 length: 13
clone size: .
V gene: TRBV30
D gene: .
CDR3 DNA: TGTGCCTGGAACGGAGGGGAACCAGATACGCAGTATTTT
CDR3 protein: CAWNGGEPDTQYF

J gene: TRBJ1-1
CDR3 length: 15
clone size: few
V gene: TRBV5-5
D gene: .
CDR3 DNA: TGTGCCAGCAGCTTGGAACCGGGGCCGATGACTGAAGCTTTCTTT
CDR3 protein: CASSLEPGPMTEAFF

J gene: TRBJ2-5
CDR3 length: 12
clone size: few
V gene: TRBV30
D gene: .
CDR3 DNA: TGTGCCTGGAGGGGACCACAAGAGACCCAGTACTTC
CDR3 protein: CAWRGPQETQYF

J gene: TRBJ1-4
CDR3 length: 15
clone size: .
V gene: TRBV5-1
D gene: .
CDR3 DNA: TGCGCCAGCAGCGAGGACTTTGCAACTAATGAAAAACTGTTTTTT
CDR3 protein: CASSEDFATNEKLFF